The sequence of this TCR beta chain was determined in a study of blood T cell repertoires in COVID-19. Study summary: The United States, Italy and Spain provided the acute and convalescent COVID-19 samples. Sources were T cells, B-cell-depleted T cells, or PBMCs; the material itself was cDNA or gDNA.

In the original analysis: Researchers report that nucleated cell counts were estimated from reference gene primer amplification. TCRdb keeps only in-frame clones here, not all; method: immunoSEQ multiplex PCR. The V and J calls and clone size are taken from that table; D and trimming were inferred from the DNA. The sample shows 300,000 to 350,000 clones, approximately 90% of them seen only once. V was clipped by 8 bases and J by 0 bases, with 11 bases between them. CDR3 length equals 13 residues. Germline CDR1 is SGHVS and CDR2 is FQNEAQ. Input material: peripheral blood. The rearrangement uses TRBV7-8 and TRBJ2-7; possible D gene TRBD2, 5 bases. The clonotype was recovered from a woman between 18 and 29 years old who had recovered from COVID-19. The CDR3 here is CASREKSSYEQYV. The CDR3 DNA reads as TGTGCCAGCCGGGAAAAAAGCTCCTACGAGCAGTACGTC.